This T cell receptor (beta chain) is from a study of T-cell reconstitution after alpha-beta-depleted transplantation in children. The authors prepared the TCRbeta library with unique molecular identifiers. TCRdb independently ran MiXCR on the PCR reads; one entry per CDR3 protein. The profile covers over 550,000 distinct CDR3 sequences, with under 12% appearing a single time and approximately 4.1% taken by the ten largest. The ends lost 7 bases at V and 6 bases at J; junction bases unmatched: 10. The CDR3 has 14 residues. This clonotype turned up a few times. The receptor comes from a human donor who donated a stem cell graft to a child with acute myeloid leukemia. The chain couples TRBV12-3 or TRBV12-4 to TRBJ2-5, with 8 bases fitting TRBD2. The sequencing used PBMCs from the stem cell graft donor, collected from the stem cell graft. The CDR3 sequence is CASTPTGGGQTQYF. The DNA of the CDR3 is TGTGCCAGCACCCCTACCGGGGGGGGTCAGACCCAGTACTTC.